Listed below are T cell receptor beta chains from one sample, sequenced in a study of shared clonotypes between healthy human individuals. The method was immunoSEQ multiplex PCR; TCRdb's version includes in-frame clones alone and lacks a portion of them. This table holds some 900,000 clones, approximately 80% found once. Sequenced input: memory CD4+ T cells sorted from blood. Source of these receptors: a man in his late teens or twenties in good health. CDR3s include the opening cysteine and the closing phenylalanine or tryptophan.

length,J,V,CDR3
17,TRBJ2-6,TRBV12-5,CASGTSTQGSGANVLTF
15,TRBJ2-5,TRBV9,CASSVGLGGGETQYF
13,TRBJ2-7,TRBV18,CASSALRSYEQYF
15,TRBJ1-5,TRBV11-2,CASSFRAGGNQPQHF
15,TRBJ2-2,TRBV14,CASRRTGANTGELFF
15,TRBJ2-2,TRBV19,CASSHRAVNTGELFF
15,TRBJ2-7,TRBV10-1,CASTPTFTGWYEQYF
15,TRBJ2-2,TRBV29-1,CSTKGGGSVSGELFF
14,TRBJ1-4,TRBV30,CAWSVTPYREKLFF
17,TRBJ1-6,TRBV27,CASSEGAYQDYNSPLHF
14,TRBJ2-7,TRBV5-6,CASSLAPIPYEQYF
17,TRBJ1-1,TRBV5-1,CASSLGVGQELNTEAFF
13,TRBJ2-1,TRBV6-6,CASSPWGVNEQFF
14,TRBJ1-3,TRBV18,CASSPSDSGNTIYF